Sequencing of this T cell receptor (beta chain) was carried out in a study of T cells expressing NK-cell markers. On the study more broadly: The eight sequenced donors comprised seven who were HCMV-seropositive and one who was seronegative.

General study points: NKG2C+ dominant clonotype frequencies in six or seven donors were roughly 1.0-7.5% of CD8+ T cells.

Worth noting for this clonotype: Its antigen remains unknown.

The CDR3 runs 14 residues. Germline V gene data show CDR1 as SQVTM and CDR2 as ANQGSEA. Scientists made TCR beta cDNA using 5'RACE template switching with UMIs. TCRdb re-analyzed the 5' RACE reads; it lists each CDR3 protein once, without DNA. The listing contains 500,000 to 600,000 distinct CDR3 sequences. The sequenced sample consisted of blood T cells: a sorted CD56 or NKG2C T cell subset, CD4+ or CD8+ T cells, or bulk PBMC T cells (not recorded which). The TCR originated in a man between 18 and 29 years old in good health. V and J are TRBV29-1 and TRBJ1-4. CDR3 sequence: CSVGPGPAGEKLFF.